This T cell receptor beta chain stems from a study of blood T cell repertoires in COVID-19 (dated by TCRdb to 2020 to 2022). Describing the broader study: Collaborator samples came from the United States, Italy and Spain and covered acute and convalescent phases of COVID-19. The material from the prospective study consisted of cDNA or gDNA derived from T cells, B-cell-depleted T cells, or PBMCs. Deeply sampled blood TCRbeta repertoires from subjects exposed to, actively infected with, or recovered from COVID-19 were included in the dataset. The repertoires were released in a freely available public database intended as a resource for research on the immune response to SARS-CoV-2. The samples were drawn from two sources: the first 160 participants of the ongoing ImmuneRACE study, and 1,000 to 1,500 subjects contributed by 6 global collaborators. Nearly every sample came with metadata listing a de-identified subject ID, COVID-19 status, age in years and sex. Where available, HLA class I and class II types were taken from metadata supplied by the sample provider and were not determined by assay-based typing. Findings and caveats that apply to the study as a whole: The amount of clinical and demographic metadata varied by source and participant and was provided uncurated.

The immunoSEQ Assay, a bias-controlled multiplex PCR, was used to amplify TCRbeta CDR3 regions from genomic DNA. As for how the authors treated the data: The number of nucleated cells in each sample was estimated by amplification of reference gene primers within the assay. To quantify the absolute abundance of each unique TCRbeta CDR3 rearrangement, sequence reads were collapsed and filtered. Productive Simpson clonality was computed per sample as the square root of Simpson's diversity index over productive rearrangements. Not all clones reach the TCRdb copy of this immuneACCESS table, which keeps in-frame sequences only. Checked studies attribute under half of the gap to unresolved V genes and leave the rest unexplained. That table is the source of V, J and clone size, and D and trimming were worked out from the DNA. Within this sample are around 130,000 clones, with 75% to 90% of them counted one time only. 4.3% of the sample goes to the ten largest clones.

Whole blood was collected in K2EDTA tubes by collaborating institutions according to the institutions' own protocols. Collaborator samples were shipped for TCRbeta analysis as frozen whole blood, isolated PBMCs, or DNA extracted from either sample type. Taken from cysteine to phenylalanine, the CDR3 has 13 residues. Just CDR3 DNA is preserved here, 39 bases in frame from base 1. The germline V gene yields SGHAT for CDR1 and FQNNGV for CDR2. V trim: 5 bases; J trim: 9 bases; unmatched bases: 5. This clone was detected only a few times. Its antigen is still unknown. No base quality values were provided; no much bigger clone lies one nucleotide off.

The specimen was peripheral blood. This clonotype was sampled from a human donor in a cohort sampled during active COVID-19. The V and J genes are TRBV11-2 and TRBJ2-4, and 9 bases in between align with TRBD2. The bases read TGTGCCAGCAGCAATAAACTAGCGGGCATTCAGTACTTC. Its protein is CASSNKLAGIQYF.